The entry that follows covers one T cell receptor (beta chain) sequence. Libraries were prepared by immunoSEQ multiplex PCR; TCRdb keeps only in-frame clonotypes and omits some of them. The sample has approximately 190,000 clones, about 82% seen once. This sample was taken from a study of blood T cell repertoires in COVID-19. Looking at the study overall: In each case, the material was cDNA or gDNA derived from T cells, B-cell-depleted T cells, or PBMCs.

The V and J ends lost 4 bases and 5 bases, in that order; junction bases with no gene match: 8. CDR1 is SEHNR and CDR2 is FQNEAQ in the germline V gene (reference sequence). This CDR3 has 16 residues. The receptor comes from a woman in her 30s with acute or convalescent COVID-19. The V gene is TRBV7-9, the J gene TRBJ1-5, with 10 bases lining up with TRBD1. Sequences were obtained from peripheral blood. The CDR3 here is CASSSTDRGLYQPQHF. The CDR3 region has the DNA TGTGCCAGCAGCTCGACGGACAGGGGGTTGTATCAGCCCCAGCATTTT.